Listed below are T cell receptor beta chains from one sample, sequenced in a study of blood T cell repertoires in COVID-19. Measured with immunoSEQ multiplex PCR; TCRdb has only the in-frame clones, and not every one. The table lists 450,000 to 500,000 clones, approximately 90% of them singletons, with around 7.9% in the top ten. Material: PBMCs or T cells enriched from blood (not recorded which). These receptor sequences come from a woman aged 55-70 years who had recovered from COVID-19. Each CDR3 is given with its conserved first and last residue. A D gene is named only where the DNA matches it firmly. Size is omitted from some rows. Given values are once, few, many or a class for expanded clones.

V	J	size	D	CDR3	DNA
TRBV5-4	TRBJ1-3	-	-	CASSPGAPGGNTIYF	TGTGCCAGCAGCCCAGGGGCCCCGGGAGGAAACACCATATATTTT
TRBV2	TRBJ1-4	-	-	CASSEAQTPGEKLFF	TGTGCCAGCAGTGAAGCACAGACCCCTGGTGAAAAACTGTTTTTT
TRBV5-1	TRBJ2-7	few	TRBD1	CASSPQGQSYEQYF	TGCGCCAGCAGCCCCCAGGGACAGTCCTACGAGCAGTACTTC
TRBV5-6	TRBJ2-1	-	-	CASSLRRGYNEQFF	TGTGCCAGCAGCTTACGGCGGGGCTACAATGAGCAGTTCTTC
TRBV9	TRBJ2-5	-	TRBD1	CASSSWDSQETQYF	TGTGCCAGCAGCTCATGGGACAGCCAAGAGACCCAGTACTTC
TRBV28	TRBJ1-5	-	-	CASSPPAGGYNQPQHF	TGTGCCAGCAGTCCCCCCGCGGGGGGTTACAATCAGCCCCAGCATTTT
TRBV25-1	TRBJ1-1	-	-	CASSGGGAVVGTEAFF	TGTGCCAGCAGCGGGGGAGGGGCCGTGGTGGGCACTGAAGCTTTCTTT
TRBV11-2	TRBJ1-5	-	-	CASSLDSRGPQHF	TGTGCCAGCAGCTTAGATAGTAGGGGGCCCCAGCATTTT
TRBV10-2	TRBJ1-1	-	-	CASSEKGRNTEAFF	TGCGCCAGCAGTGAGAAGGGGCGGAATACTGAAGCTTTCTTT
TRBV9	TRBJ2-1	-	-	CASSASGNSYNEQFF	TGTGCCAGCAGCGCTTCAGGGAATTCCTACAATGAGCAGTTCTTC
TRBV19	TRBJ1-1	once	-	CASSPGVTEAFF	TGTGCCAGTAGTCCAGGGGTCACTGAAGCTTTCTTT
TRBV15	TRBJ2-1	-	TRBD2	CATSKRGSYNEQFF	TGTGCCACCAGCAAGCGGGGCTCCTACAATGAGCAGTTCTTC
TRBV4-2	TRBJ1-1	-	TRBD1	CASSVDRGTEAFF	TGTGCCAGCAGCGTGGACAGGGGGACTGAAGCTTTCTTT
TRBV6-5	TRBJ2-5	-	TRBD1	CASRNDRVGETQYF	TGTGCCAGCAGAAACGACAGGGTGGGTGAGACCCAGTACTTC
TRBV12-3/TRBV12-4	TRBJ1-2	once	-	CASSLGGPHYTF	TGTGCCAGCAGTTTAGGGGGGCCCCACTACACCTTC
TRBV9	TRBJ2-1	-	-	CASSPPGWVGSGEQFF	TGTGCCAGCAGCCCCCCGGGATGGGTCGGATCGGGTGAGCAGTTCTTC
TRBV19	TRBJ1-1	-	-	CASIPPQGKGMNTEAFF	TGTGCCAGTATCCCGCCGCAGGGAAAAGGCATGAACACTGAAGCTTTCTTT
TRBV2	TRBJ1-6	-	TRBD1	CASGGQNSPLHF	TGTGCCAGCGGGGGACAGAATTCACCCCTCCACTTT
TRBV3-1/TRBV3-2	TRBJ1-3	-	-	CASSQDLGGSGNTIYF	TGTGCCAGCAGCCAAGATTTAGGGGGCTCTGGAAACACCATATATTTT
TRBV11-3	TRBJ2-3	-	-	CASSSPGTDTQYF	TGTGCCAGCAGCTCTCCTGGCACAGATACGCAGTATTTT
TRBV11-2	TRBJ1-5	-	TRBD1	CASSSRTGFDQPQHF	TGTGCCAGCAGCTCCCGGACAGGGTTTGATCAGCCCCAGCATTTT
TRBV5-5	TRBJ2-7	-	TRBD1	CASSSSSQGVAYEQYF	TGTGCCAGCAGCTCCTCCTCGCAGGGGGTCGCCTACGAGCAGTACTTC
TRBV27	TRBJ2-7	-	-	CASGFRPEHEQYF	TGTGCCAGCGGATTTAGACCGGAGCACGAGCAGTACTTC
TRBV7-2	TRBJ2-1	once	TRBD1	CASSLGQGLGDEQFF	TGTGCCAGCAGTTTGGGACAGGGGTTGGGGGATGAGCAGTTCTTC
TRBV4-2	TRBJ1-4	-	TRBD1	CASSQDTNRGGEKLFF	TGTGCCAGCAGCCAAGATACGAACAGGGGGGGTGAAAAACTGTTTTTT
TRBV11-3	TRBJ1-2	-	-	CASSFGTENGYTF	TGTGCCAGCAGCTTCGGAACGGAGAATGGCTACACCTTC
TRBV24-1	TRBJ1-3	few	TRBD1	CATSDPRDRAGNTIYF	TGTGCCACCAGTGATCCACGGGACAGAGCTGGAAACACCATATATTTT
TRBV10-3	TRBJ1-5	-	TRBD1	CAISLGDRASNQPQHF	TGTGCCATCAGTCTCGGGGACAGGGCGAGCAATCAGCCCCAGCATTTT
TRBV25-1	TRBJ2-6	-	-	CASRKQGTGANVLTF	TGTGCCAGCAGGAAACAGGGAACTGGGGCCAACGTCCTGACTTTC
TRBV6-5	TRBJ1-2	-	TRBD1	CATQRAGGGYTF	TGTGCCACCCAACGGGCAGGGGGAGGCTACACCTTC
TRBV7-9	TRBJ2-7	-	TRBD1	CASSLSGTGYEQYF	TGTGCCAGCAGTCTCTCCGGGACAGGCTACGAGCAGTACTTC
TRBV12-5	TRBJ1-1	-	TRBD1	CASGLAAQGGNTEAFF	TGTGCTAGTGGTTTGGCGGCACAGGGGGGGAACACTGAAGCTTTCTTT
TRBV6-2/TRBV6-3	TRBJ1-2	-	-	CASSWAWGYTF	TGTGCCAGCAGTTGGGCCTGGGGCTACACCTTC
TRBV27	TRBJ1-2	-	-	CASSVGGVRGYGYTF	TGTGCCAGCAGTGTAGGAGGAGTTCGGGGCTATGGCTACACCTTC
TRBV3-1/TRBV3-2	TRBJ1-2	-	TRBD1	CASSQDGGQAYGYTF	TGTGCCAGCAGCCAAGATGGGGGACAGGCCTATGGCTACACCTTC
TRBV4-1	TRBJ2-1	-	TRBD1	CASSLPGQGYNEQFF	TGCGCCAGCAGCCTTCCGGGACAGGGCTACAATGAGCAGTTCTTC
TRBV13	TRBJ1-2	-	-	CASSLFDVEGSRYGYTF	TGTGCCAGCAGCTTATTTGATGTAGAGGGTTCCAGGTATGGCTACACCTTC
TRBV6-5	TRBJ1-1	-	TRBD1	CASCPGTVNTEAFF	TGTGCCAGCTGTCCCGGGACAGTTAACACTGAAGCTTTCTTT
TRBV9	TRBJ1-1	-	-	CASSVGAQNEAFF	TGTGCCAGCAGCGTAGGGGCCCAGAATGAAGCTTTCTTT
TRBV5-3	TRBJ2-3	once	-	CARSLQDTQYF	TGTGCCAGAAGCTTGCAAGATACGCAGTATTTT
TRBV11-2	TRBJ2-6	once	TRBD1	CASSRGQGGITGANVLTF	TGTGCCAGCAGCCGGGGACAGGGAGGAATAACTGGGGCCAACGTCCTGACTTTC
TRBV2	TRBJ1-6	-	-	CASSSDYSPLHF	TGTGCCAGCAGTTCAGACTATTCACCCCTCCACTTT